This T cell receptor (beta chain) was found in a study of T-cell reconstitution after alpha-beta-depleted transplantation in children. V gave up 5 bases and J gave up 2 bases, with 14 bases separating them. The CDR3 loop spans 15 amino acids. Germline-derived CDR1 and CDR2 are SEHNR and FQNEAQ (reference sequence). It was with unique molecular identifiers that the TCRbeta library was prepared. TCRdb re-called the PCR reads through MiXCR, storing one row per CDR3 protein. The sample carries about 300,000 distinct CDR3 sequences, around 9.1% recorded once. This clonotype was seen repeatedly, ten times or more. Antigen specificity is unknown. Study-wide results and caveats: High day-60 TCRbeta diversity in some patients came from surviving recipient T cells and thymic progenitors.

The rearrangement links TRBV7-9 to TRBJ2-3; the D is unclear. The clonotype comes from a boy under two years old with acute myeloid leukemia, due to receive a stem cell transplant. Sequencing used PBMCs, obtained before TCRalphabeta/CD19-depleted stem cell transplant. The DNA for the CDR3 is TGTGCCAGCAGCCATCGTAGGTTTAACACAGATACGCAGTATTTT. Translating gives CASSHRRFNTDTQYF.